One and the same sample provided the 22 T cell receptor beta chains below, sequenced in a study of graft-versus-host responses after intestinal transplantation. These receptors have no identified antigens. Assay used: immunoSEQ multiplex PCR; TCRdb lists only in-frame clones, some missing. The table has over 85,000 clones, approximately 94% seen once. Here the sequenced sample was unstimulated CD4+ T cells sorted from spleen or lymph node cells, taken before transplant. These TCRs come from a human donor who was the organ donor for an intestinal transplant.

V is TRBV18 and J is TRBJ1-2, with a tentative D call TRBD1 (5 bases). Trimming removed 3 bases from V and 4 bases from J, with 12 bases in between. Germline V gene sequence: CDR1 KGHSH, CDR2 LQKENI. The CDR3 covers 14 residues. In nucleotides, the CDR3 is TGTGCCAGCTCACCTAGGGACCTGAGCTATGGCTACACCTTC. Residues: CASSPRDLSYGYTF.

J is TRBJ2-1 and V is TRBV29-1, with 8 bases fitting TRBD1. The V gene's germline CDR1 is SQVTM and CDR2 ANQGSEA. This CDR3 is 15 amino acids long. The junction had 4 bases not matched to a gene; V was cut back by 1 base and J by 2 bases. For the CDR3, the DNA is TGCAGCGTTGAAGGGGCAGGGGGCACCTACAATGAGCAGTTCTTC. This gives the protein CSVEGAGGTYNEQFF.

The genes are TRBV5-1 and TRBJ1-2; 7 nucleotides match TRBD1. Per germline, CDR1 SGHRS and CDR2 YFSETQ. CDR3 length equals 14 residues. Trimming cost V 10 bases and J 4 bases; bases outside gene matches: 13. CDR3 in DNA: TGCGCCTCCAGAAATGGAGCAGGGGGCTATGGCTACACCTTC. Encoded protein: CASRNGAGGYGYTF.

The chain couples TRBV4-3 to TRBJ1-5, with 7 bases that match TRBD1. The CDR3 consists of 15 residues. Germline V lookup: CDR1 LGHNA, CDR2 YSLEER. V shed 9 bases and J 4 bases; nucleotides not matched to a gene: 12. In DNA, the CDR3 is TGCGCCAGGGCACAGGGGCGTGGGCGAAATCAGCCCCAGCATTTT. This encodes CARAQGRGRNQPQHF.

This clone is a singleton in its sample. V and J are TRBV7-2 and TRBJ2-7; D possibly corresponds to TRBD1 (5 bases). Germline CDR1 and CDR2: SGHTA and FQGNSA. The ends were cut back, 3 bases at V and 6 bases at J, with 15 bases in the middle. The CDR3 runs to 14 residues. The CDR3 loop reads CASSFGRGWGEQYF. The CDR3, as DNA: TGTGCCAGCAGCTTCGGTAGGGGCTGGGGCGAGCAGTACTTC.

The chain joins TRBV25-1 to TRBJ2-3; D possibly corresponds to TRBD1 (6 bases). Germline V gene data show CDR1 as MGHDK and CDR2 as SYGVNS. V was clipped by 7 bases and J by 1 base, with 9 bases between them. There are 13 residues in the CDR3. The CDR3 spells CASTGAGTDTQYF. CDR3 in DNA: TGTGCCAGCACAGGGGCTGGCACAGATACGCAGTATTTT.

This sequence joins TRBV28 and TRBJ2-5; tentative D call: TRBD1 (5 bases). The CDR3 is made up of 12 amino acids. Germline CDR1 is MDHEN and CDR2 is SYDVKM. V gave up 9 bases and J gave up 5 bases, with 13 bases separating them. The CDR3 DNA follows: TGTGCCAGTGGGGCCTTGCGTGAGACCCAGTACTTC. The encoded protein is CASGALRETQYF.

V and J are TRBV28 and TRBJ1-6; D is perhaps TRBD1 (5 bases). V dropped 6 bases and J dropped 5 bases, with 11 bases sitting between them. This CDR3 spans 14 amino acids. In germline, CDR1 is MDHEN, CDR2 SYDVKM. In nucleotides, the CDR3 is TGTGCCAGCAGGGGGACGGCGAATAATTCACCCCTCCACTTT. This encodes CASRGTANNSPLHF.

V is TRBV5-6 and J is TRBJ1-2; 11 bases fit TRBD1. Germline CDR1 SGHDT, CDR2 YYEEEE. This CDR3 is 14 amino acids long. The junction had 6 bases not matched to a gene; V was cut back by 3 bases and J by 8 bases. CDR3 protein: CASSSRTGGQGYTF. As DNA, the CDR3 is TGTGCCAGCAGCTCACGGACAGGGGGCCAAGGCTACACCTTC.

This sequence joins TRBV28 and TRBJ1-1; perhaps TRBD1 as D (6 bases). Trimming pared 8 bases from V and 4 bases from J, leaving 11 bases between. The CDR3 extends over 12 amino acids. From germline, CDR1 is MDHEN and CDR2 SYDVKM. CDR3 DNA sequence: TGTGCCAGCCATTCCAGGGGCACTGAAGCTTTCTTT. As protein: CASHSRGTEAFF. The complete variable domain, with remaining parts taken from reference TRBV28 and TRBJ1-1, reads DVKVTQSSRYLVKRTGEKVFLECVQDMDHENMFWYRQDPGLGLRLIYFSYDVKMKEKGDIPEGYSVSREKKERFSLILESASTNQTSMYLCASHSRGTEAFFGQGTRLTVV.

The rearrangement joins TRBV10-1 to TRBJ2-5; 9 bases fit TRBD1. V lost 6 bases, J lost 6 bases, and 8 bases stayed unmatched. The CDR3 length is 14 residues. Looked up from germline, CDR1 is WNHNN and CDR2 is SYGVQD (reference sequence). The CDR3 reads CASSAGQGKKTQYF. CDR3 coding DNA: TGCGCCAGCAGCGCCGGACAGGGGAAAAAGACCCAGTACTTC.

The chain carries TRBV25-1 and TRBJ2-7; D might be TRBD2 (6 bases). This CDR3 is 16 amino acids long. Trimming removed 2 bases at V and 0 bases at J, with 14 bases between. Germline loops: CDR1 MGHDK, CDR2 SYGVNS. CDR3 region: CASSERLAGSSYEQYF. CDR3 coding DNA: TGTGCCAGCAGTGAAAGACTTGCCGGGAGCTCCTACGAGCAGTACTTC.

This clone has only a few counts. The rearrangement uses TRBV2 and TRBJ2-7; a possible D gene is TRBD1 (5 bases). This CDR3 is 13 amino acids long. V lost 2 bases to trimming and J lost 3 bases, with 8 bases between them. CDR1 is SNHLY, CDR2 FYNNEI, per germline. CDR3: CASSETRVYEQYF. The DNA of the CDR3 is TGTGCCAGCAGTGAAACCAGGGTCTACGAGCAGTACTTC.

The chain couples TRBV5-1 to TRBJ2-1; D unclear. The length of the CDR3 is 18 residues. Germline CDR1 is SGHRS and CDR2 is YFSETQ. V lost 0 bases and J 1 base, leaving 17 bases between the germline ends. CDR3 bases: TGCGCCAGCAGCTTGGAAGGTTCTTGGTCCAGGTCCTACAATGAGCAGTTCTTC. This encodes CASSLEGSWSRSYNEQFF.

The gene calls are TRBV5-1 and TRBJ1-1, with TRBD1 matching 7 bases. CDR1 and CDR2 from the germline V gene are SGHRS and YFSETQ. This CDR3 is 17 amino acids long. V shed 2 bases, J shed 1 base, and the junction held 11 bases outside the gene matches. The CDR3, as DNA: TGCGCCAGCAGCTTCCAGCGGGGAGGGGGCTCGAACACTGAAGCTTTCTTT. It yields the protein CASSFQRGGGSNTEAFF.

The gene calls are TRBV5-4 and TRBJ2-5; 10 bases are a match to TRBD1. V shed 2 bases and J 5 bases; nucleotides not matched to a gene: 9. CDR1 and CDR2 (germline): SGHNT, YYREEE (reference sequence). This CDR3 spans 16 amino acids. CDR3 amino acids: CASSFDWDRGGETQYF. As DNA, the CDR3 is TGTGCCAGCAGCTTCGACTGGGACAGGGGCGGGGAGACCCAGTACTTC.

This clone was detected once. The J gene is TRBJ2-5, the V gene TRBV30, with D maybe TRBD2 (6 bases). Trimming stripped 2 bases from V and 4 bases from J, with 17 bases between. CDR1 and CDR2 (germline): GTSNPN, SVGIG (reference sequence). CDR3 size: 15 residues. The CDR3 coding sequence is TGTGCCTGGAGTATTGCAATGGGTAGCGGAGAGACCCAGTACTTC. Amino acids: CAWSIAMGSGETQYF.

The rearrangement uses TRBV28 and TRBJ2-7; D is undetermined. Germline loops: CDR1 MDHEN, CDR2 SYDVKM. The CDR3 has 11 residues. With 10 bases removed from V and 6 bases from J, the gap between germline ends came to 13 bases. The CDR3 bases are TGTGCCACCCACTTTCGGTCCGAGCAGTACTTC. It encodes CATHFRSEQYF.

The chain carries TRBV5-1 and TRBJ1-1; 7 bases are shared with TRBD1. Germline V gene sequence: CDR1 SGHRS, CDR2 YFSETQ. Losses at the gene ends were 3 bases for V and 6 bases for J; bases not matched to a gene: 8. The CDR3 loop spans 14 amino acids. In nucleotides, the CDR3 is TGCGCCAGCAGCTCCAAGACAGGGCTAGCTGAAGCTTTCTTT. It yields the protein CASSSKTGLAEAFF.

The V call is TRBV11-3, the J call TRBJ1-1; a weak D match, TRBD1 (5 bases). V lost 6 bases and J 1 base, leaving 9 bases between the germline ends. This CDR3 region has 13 residues. Germline values: CDR1 SGHNT, CDR2 YENEEA. The CDR3 bases are TGTGCCAGCAGTTTAAGGGGGAACACTGAAGCTTTCTTT. It yields the protein CASSLRGNTEAFF.

The J gene is TRBJ2-5, the V gene TRBV2, with D possibly being TRBD1 (6 bases). CDR3 length: 15 amino acids. CDR1 is SNHLY, CDR2 FYNNEI, per germline. The V and J ends lost 3 bases and 3 bases respectively, with 14 bases between them. CDR3 coding DNA: TGTGCCAGCAGTGAGGACAGCTCCTACAAAGAGACCCAGTACTTC. Translated: CASSEDSSYKETQYF.

The genes are TRBV18 and TRBJ2-5; D gene uncertain. V was trimmed by 2 bases and J by 1 base, leaving 5 bases between them. Per the germline V gene, CDR1 is KGHSH and CDR2 is LQKENI. The CDR3 has 13 residues. DNA of the CDR3: TGTGCCAGCTCACCAGGGATCCAAGAGACCCAGTACTTC. It translates to CASSPGIQETQYF.